Listed below are T cell receptor beta chains from one sample, sequenced in a study of T cell responses to AZD1222 COVID-19 vaccine. Sequencing used immunoSEQ multiplex PCR; TCRdb keeps in-frame clones, though not all of them. The sample lists more than 150,000 clones, around nine tenths seen once, with 1.8% in the top ten. Here the sequenced sample was peripheral blood, taken on day 0 of AZD1222 vaccination. The receptor source for this set is an adult in good health. CDR3s include the opening cysteine and the closing phenylalanine or tryptophan.

TRBV12-3/TRBV12-4,TRBJ1-1,CASRLGKYTEAFF
TRBV6-5,TRBJ2-7,CASSYSGAGWAYEQYF
TRBV5-4,TRBJ2-7,CASSSGTEVYEQYF
TRBV7-2,TRBJ2-1,CASSLAGTGEQFF
TRBV3-1/TRBV3-2,TRBJ2-7,CASRYLTGGFLSYEQYF
TRBV5-5,TRBJ2-2,CASSFQGAVTGELFF
TRBV19,TRBJ2-2,CASFGMGSNSPGELFF
TRBV4-3,TRBJ2-1,CASSQDRQHNEQFF
TRBV27,TRBJ1-4,CASSAAGTGNEKLFF
TRBV12-3/TRBV12-4,TRBJ2-2,CASSLGGSGELFF
TRBV5-1,TRBJ1-5,CASSPDSGDQPQHF
TRBV3-1/TRBV3-2,TRBJ2-1,CASSQDHSAGLAYPVNEQFF